This TCR beta chain was documented in a study of Tregs in tolerant kidney transplant recipients. Regarding the study as a whole: Donor-specific Treg expansion exceeded global Treg expansion in tolerant patients, suggesting antigen drive. Findings come from small patient numbers and require larger validation.

For this clone: Its target is not known.

This table comes from immunoSEQ multiplex PCR, and its TCRdb copy is limited to in-frame clones, with some not included. Of 60,000 or so clones detected, around 85% appear once; the ten largest clones hold 2.1%. Unstimulated regulatory T cells (CD4+CD25+CD127-), CD4+CD25- non-regulatory cells, CD4 and CD8 cells were FACS-sorted from thawed PBMCs. Thawed PBMCs were rested overnight at 37°C with roughly 200 IU/ml IL-2 before regulatory T cell sorting. The germline CDR1 and CDR2 sequences are SNHLY and FYNNEI. The CDR3 runs 14 residues. Deletions cut 6 bases from V and 5 bases from J, with 16 bases between.

The sequence was collected from a human donor who received a combined kidney and bone marrow transplant. The material was Tregs from blood, obtained before the transplant. The chain uses TRBV2 and TRBJ2-5; possibly TRBD1 for D (5 bases). The CDR3 DNA is TGTGCCAGCAGGGTCCATCCAGACAGCGAGACCCAGTACTTC. Encoded protein: CASRVHPDSETQYF. Full variable domain (remainder filled in from reference TRBV2 and TRBJ2-5): EPEVTQTPSHQVTQMGQEVILRCVPISNHLYFYWYRQILGQKVEFLVSFYNNEISEKSEIFDDQFSVERPDGSNFTLKIRSTKLEDSAMYFCASRVHPDSETQYFGPGTRLLVL.